This T cell receptor beta chain derives from a study of blood T cell repertoires in COVID-19. Study at large: The United States, Italy and Spain supplied acute and convalescent COVID-19 samples. Sources were T cells, B-cell-depleted T cells, or PBMCs; the material itself was cDNA or gDNA.

Methods used by the authors: It was from reference gene primer amplification that nucleated cell counts were estimated. Sequencing used immunoSEQ multiplex PCR; TCRdb keeps in-frame clones, though not all of them. V, J and clone size are those of that table, while D and trimming were read from the DNA. The sample lists around 68,000 clones; approximately 88% were seen once. Germline CDR1 MGHRA, CDR2 YSYEKL. CDR3 length: 16 amino acids. Trimming cost V 1 base and J 1 base; bases outside gene matches: 5. This sequence originates from a human donor in a cohort sampled during active COVID-19. The chain joins TRBV4-1 to TRBJ1-1; 8 bases are a match to TRBD1. Specimen: peripheral blood. CDR3 residues: CASSQGRGQGNTEAFF. CDR3 bases: TGCGCCAGCAGCCAAGGCAGGGGGCAGGGGAACACTGAAGCTTTCTTT.